The rows below give T cell receptor beta chains drawn from one sample of a study of sequential checkpoint blockade in melanoma. Clones were sequenced by immunoSEQ multiplex PCR, and TCRdb holds only the in-frame ones, with some missing. Of under 13,000 clones in the sample, 65% to 70% were seen once. The sample here was CD8+ T cells sorted from blood (inferred from file names), taken from a patient given nivolumab and ipilimumab in sequence. Source of these receptors: a human donor with melanoma. The CDR3 runs from the conserved cysteine through the conserved F or W. D genes are given only for firm matches. Size is omitted from some rows. Given values are once, few, many or a class for expanded clones.

cdr3_nt cdr3_aa clone_size d_call j_call v_call
TGTGCCAGCAGCTTGGGACTAGCGGGATTTTACGAGCAGTACTTC CASSLGLAGFYEQYF NA TRBD2 TRBJ2-7 TRBV13
TGTGCCAGCAGCCAGGGGGAGCCGCGGGGGGGATACAATGAGCAGTTCTTC CASSQGEPRGGYNEQFF few TRBD2 TRBJ2-1 TRBV7-7
TGTGCCAGCAGCTTGGCCGGGACACTGAACACCGGGGAGCTGTTTTTT CASSLAGTLNTGELFF few NA TRBJ2-2 TRBV7-9
TGTGCTAGTGGTTTGGCCAGCCGGGACAGGGTCCTCGAGCAGTACTTC CASGLASRDRVLEQYF few TRBD1 TRBJ2-7 TRBV12-5
TGTGCCAGCAGCCGACCCACAGGGAGATATGGCTACACCTTC CASSRPTGRYGYTF NA NA TRBJ1-2 TRBV7-2
TGTGCCAGCAGTTGGGGAGGGGCCGGGGAGCTGTTTTTT CASSWGGAGELFF NA TRBD2 TRBJ2-2 TRBV6-5
TGCGCCAGCAGTCTCCGCATAGGCAGTGAGGCGGCTAATGAAAAACTGTTTTTT CASSLRIGSEAANEKLFF NA NA TRBJ1-4 TRBV4-1
TGTGCCAGCAGTTACTTAGTTGCGAACACTGAAGCTTTCTTT CASSYLVANTEAFF few NA TRBJ1-1 TRBV6-5
TGCAGCGTGTCCCGTCTCTATGGCTACACCTTC CSVSRLYGYTF NA NA TRBJ1-2 TRBV29-1
TGTGCCAGCAGGGGGACAGATCTTTGGGACACTGAAGCTTTCTTT CASRGTDLWDTEAFF NA TRBD1 TRBJ1-1 TRBV2
TGTGCCAGCAGTGAAGCGGGTAGCGGCCCCTACGAGCAGTACTTC CASSEAGSGPYEQYF NA NA TRBJ2-7 TRBV6-1
TGTGCCAGCGCTCTGGGGGACAGGGGGCGATTCGGGACCCAGTACTTC CASALGDRGRFGTQYF once TRBD1 TRBJ2-5 TRBV19
TGTGCCAGCAGCTTAAACCCCGATCGGGATACGCAGTATTTT CASSLNPDRDTQYF NA NA TRBJ2-3 TRBV7-6
TGTGCCAGCAGCTTCCGGACAGCCCAAGAGACCCAGTACTTC CASSFRTAQETQYF few NA TRBJ2-5 TRBV14
TGTGCCAGCAGACCAAGAGACAGTTTCTACGAGCAGTACTTC CASRPRDSFYEQYF NA NA TRBJ2-7 TRBV27